This T cell receptor beta chain originates from a study of OX40 agonist ivuxolimab in advanced cancers. On this clone itself: Its specificity is unknown.

Findings and caveats of the study: It was not determined which antigens were specifically recognized by the peripheral T cells that had undergone clonal expansion.

The data were produced by immunoSEQ multiplex PCR, yet TCRdb's version contains in-frame clones alone and is incomplete. This sample has 35,000 to 40,000 clones, with approximately 80% found just once. The sequence was obtained from an adult with an advanced solid tumor such as melanoma, head and neck, liver or kidney cancer. The sequencing here drew on CD4+ or CD8+ T cells sorted from blood, taken in a trial of the OX40 agonist ivuxolimab.

The CDR3 bases are TGTGCCAGCGGAACCGAGCAGTACTTC. The encoded protein is CASGTEQYF. V and J are TRBV6-5 and TRBJ2-7; D unresolved. In germline, CDR1 is MNHEY, CDR2 SVGAGI. Trimming took off 8 bases at V and 6 bases at J, with 5 bases between the two ends. This CDR3 contains 9 residues.